The present TCR beta chain was sequenced within a study of T cells in tuberculosis. This clone was seen a single time. Trimming cost V 0 bases and J 1 base; bases outside gene matches: 13. There are 19 residues in the CDR3. The germline gives CDR1 SGHAT, CDR2 FQNNGV. Here immunoSEQ multiplex PCR was the method, and the copy in TCRdb shows in-frame clones only, minus some. The repertoire holds more than 30,000 clones, with approximately 96% as singletons. The rearrangement links TRBV11-2 to TRBJ2-5; TRBD2 matches 8 bases. The TCR was taken from a donor between 10 and 35 years old with latent tuberculosis or without tuberculosis infection. Sequenced input: PBMCs. CDR3: CASSLDSTATSARQETQYF. In DNA form, the CDR3 reads TGTGCCAGCAGCTTAGATAGTACAGCGACTAGCGCTCGCCAAGAGACCCAGTACTTC.